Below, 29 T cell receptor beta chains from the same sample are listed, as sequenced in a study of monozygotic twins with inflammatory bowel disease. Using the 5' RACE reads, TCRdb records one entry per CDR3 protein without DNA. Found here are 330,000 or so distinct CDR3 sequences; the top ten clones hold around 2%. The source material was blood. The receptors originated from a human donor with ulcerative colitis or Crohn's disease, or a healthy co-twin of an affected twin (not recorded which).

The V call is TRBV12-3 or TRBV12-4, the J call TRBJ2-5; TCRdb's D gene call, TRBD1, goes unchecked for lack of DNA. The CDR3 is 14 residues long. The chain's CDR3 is CASSRETVRETQYF.

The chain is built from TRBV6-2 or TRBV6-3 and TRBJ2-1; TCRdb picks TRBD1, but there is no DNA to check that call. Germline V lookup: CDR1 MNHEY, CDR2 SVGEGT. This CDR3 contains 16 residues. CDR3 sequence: CASSYPRQAINNEQFF.

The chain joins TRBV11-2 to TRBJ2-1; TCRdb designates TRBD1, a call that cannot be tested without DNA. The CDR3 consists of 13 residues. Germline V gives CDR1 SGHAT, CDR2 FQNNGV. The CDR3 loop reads CASSLALDKSPFF.

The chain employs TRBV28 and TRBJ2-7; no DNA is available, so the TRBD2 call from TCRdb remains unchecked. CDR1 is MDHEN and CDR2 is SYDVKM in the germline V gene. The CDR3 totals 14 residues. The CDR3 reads CASKERGTAYEQYF.

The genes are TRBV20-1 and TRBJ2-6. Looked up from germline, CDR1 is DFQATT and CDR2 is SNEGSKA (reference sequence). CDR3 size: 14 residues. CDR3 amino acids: CSASQPPGANVLTF.

The CDR3 is CASTGGREQETQYF. The chain carries TRBV6-2 or TRBV6-3 and TRBJ2-5; TCRdb proposes TRBD1, but this gene call is untestable without DNA. Germline V lookup: CDR1 MNHEY, CDR2 SVGEGT. There are 14 residues in the CDR3.

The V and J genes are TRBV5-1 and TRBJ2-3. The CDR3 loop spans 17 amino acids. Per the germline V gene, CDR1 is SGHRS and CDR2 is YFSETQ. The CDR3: CASSLAYRGISTDTQYF. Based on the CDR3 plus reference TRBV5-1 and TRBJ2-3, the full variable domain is KAGVTQTPRYLIKTRGQQVTLSCSPISGHRSVSWYQQTPGQGLQFLFEYFSETQRNKGNFPGRFSGRQFSNSRSEMNVSTLELGDSALYLCASSLAYRGISTDTQYFGPGTRLTVL.

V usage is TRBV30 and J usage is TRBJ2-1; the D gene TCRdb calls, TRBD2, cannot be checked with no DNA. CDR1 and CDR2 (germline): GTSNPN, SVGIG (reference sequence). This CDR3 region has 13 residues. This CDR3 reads CAGAPGVINEQFF.

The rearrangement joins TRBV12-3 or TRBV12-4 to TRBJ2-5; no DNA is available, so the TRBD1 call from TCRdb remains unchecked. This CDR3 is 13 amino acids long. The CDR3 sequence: CASSRQGEETQYF.

The CDR3 loop is CASSPLAGSTDTQYF. The gene calls are TRBV5-6 and TRBJ2-3; lacking DNA, the TRBD2 call made by TCRdb goes unchecked. The CDR3 extends over 15 amino acids. CDR1 is SGHDT and CDR2 is YYEEEE in the germline V gene.

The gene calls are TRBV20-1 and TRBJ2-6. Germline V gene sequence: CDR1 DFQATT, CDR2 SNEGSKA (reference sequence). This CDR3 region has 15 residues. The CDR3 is CSARNTASGANVLTF.

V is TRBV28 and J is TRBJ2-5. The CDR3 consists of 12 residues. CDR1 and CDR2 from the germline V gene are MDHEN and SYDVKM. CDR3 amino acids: CASGHTQETQYF.

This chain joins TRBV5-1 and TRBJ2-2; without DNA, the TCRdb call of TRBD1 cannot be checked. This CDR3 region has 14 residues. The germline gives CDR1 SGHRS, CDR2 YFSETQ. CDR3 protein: CASSLAGETGELFF.

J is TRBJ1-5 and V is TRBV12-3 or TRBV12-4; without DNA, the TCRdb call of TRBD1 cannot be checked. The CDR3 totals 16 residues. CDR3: CASGSGQGALNQPQHF.

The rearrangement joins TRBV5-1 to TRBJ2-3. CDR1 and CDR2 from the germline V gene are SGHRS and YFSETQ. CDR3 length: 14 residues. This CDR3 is CASSLATKTDTQYF.

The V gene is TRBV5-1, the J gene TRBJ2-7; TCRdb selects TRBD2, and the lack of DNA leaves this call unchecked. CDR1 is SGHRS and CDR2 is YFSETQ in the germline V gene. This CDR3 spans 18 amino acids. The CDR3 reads CASSTPTGTSRVSYEQYF. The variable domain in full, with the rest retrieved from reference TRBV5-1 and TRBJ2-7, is KAGVTQTPRYLIKTRGQQVTLSCSPISGHRSVSWYQQTPGQGLQFLFEYFSETQRNKGNFPGRFSGRQFSNSRSEMNVSTLELGDSALYLCASSTPTGTSRVSYEQYFGPGTRLTVT.

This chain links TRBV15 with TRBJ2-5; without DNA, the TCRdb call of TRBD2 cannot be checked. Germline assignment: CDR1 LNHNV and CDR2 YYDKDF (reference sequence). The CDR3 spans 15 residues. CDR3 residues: CATSRVAEGRETQYF.

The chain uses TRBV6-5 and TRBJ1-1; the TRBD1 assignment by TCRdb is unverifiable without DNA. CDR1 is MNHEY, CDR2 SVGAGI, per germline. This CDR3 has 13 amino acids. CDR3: CASLRQGGTEAFF.

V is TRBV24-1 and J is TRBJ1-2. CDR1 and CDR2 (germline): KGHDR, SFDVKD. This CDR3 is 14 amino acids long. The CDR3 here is CATSDLYSSGGYTF.

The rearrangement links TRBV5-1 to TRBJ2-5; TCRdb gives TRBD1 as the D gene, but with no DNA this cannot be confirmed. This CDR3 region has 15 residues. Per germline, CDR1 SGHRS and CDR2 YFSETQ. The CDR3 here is CASSLVGTPEETQYF.

CDR3 in amino acids: CASSAFRGQNSNQPQHF. The V gene is TRBV19, the J gene TRBJ1-5; the D gene TCRdb calls, TRBD1, cannot be checked with no DNA. In germline, CDR1 is LNHDA, CDR2 SQIVND (reference sequence). The CDR3 is 17 residues long.

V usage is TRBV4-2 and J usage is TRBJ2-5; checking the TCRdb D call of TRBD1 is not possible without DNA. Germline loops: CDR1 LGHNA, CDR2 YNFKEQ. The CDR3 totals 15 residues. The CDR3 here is CASSQSGTGEETQYF.

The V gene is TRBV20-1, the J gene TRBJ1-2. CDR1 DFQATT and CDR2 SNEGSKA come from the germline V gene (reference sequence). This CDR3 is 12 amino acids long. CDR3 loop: CSAKDRAGGYTF.

CDR3 amino acids: CATGTDYFEQYF. The V call is TRBV15, the J call TRBJ2-7; without DNA, the TCRdb call of TRBD1 cannot be checked. The CDR3 is 12 amino acids. From germline, CDR1 is LNHNV and CDR2 YYDKDF (reference sequence).

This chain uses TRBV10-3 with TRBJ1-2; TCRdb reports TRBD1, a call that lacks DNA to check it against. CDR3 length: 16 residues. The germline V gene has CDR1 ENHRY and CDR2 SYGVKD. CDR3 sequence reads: CAITKNLDRSNYGYTF.

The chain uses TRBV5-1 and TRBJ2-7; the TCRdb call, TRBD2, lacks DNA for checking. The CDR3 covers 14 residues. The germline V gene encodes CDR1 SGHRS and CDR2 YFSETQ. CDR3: CASSSERDFYEQYF.

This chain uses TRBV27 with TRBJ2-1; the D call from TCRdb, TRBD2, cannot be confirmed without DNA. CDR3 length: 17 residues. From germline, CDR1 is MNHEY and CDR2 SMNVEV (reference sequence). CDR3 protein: CASSASGTSGLYNEQFF.

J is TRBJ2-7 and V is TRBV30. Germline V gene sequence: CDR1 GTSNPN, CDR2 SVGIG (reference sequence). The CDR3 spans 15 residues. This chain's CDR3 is CAWSKSYPEDYEQYF.

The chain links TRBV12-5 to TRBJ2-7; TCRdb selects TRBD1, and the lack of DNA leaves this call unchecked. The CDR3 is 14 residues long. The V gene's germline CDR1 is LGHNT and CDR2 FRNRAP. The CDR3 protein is CASGRDRDYYEQYF.